This TCR beta chain was sequenced in a study of tumor-infiltrating lymphocytes in oesophageal squamous cell carcinoma. The CDR3 is 14 amino acids. Germline CDR1 is SGHVS and CDR2 is FNYEAQ. Of note for this clonotype: One junction end does not reproduce the germline sequence, and a read error may be involved.

TCRdb recomputed calls from the PCR reads with MiXCR, one row per CDR3 protein. This table has about 12,000 distinct CDR3 sequences, 45% to 65% appearing once. The TCR was taken from a female donor with esophageal squamous cell carcinoma. Sequences were obtained from esophageal tumor tissue. The chain recombines TRBV7-6 with TRBJ2-7, with no clear D. The CDR3 region is CASSPSGAKGEQHF. CDR3 DNA: TGTGCCAGCAGCCCCTCTGGCGCTAAGGGCGAGCAGCACTTT.